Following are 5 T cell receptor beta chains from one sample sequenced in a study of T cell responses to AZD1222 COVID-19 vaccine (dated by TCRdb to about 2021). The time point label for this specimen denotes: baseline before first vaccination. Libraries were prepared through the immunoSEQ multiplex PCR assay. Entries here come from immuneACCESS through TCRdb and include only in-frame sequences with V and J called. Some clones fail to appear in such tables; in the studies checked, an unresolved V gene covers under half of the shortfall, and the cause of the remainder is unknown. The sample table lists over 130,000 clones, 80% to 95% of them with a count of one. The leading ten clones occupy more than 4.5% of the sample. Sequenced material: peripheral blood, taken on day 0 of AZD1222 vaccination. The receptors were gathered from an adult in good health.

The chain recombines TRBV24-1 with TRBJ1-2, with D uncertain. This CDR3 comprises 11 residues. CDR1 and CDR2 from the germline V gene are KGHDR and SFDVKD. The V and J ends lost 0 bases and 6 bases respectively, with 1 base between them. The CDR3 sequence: CATSDLDGYTF. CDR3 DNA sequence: TGTGCCACCAGTGATTTGGATGGCTACACCTTC.

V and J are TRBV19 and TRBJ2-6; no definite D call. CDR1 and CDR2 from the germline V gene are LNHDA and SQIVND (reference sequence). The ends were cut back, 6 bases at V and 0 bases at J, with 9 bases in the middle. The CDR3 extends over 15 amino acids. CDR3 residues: CASRAVRSGANVLTF. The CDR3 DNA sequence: TGTGCCAGTAGGGCGGTCCGCTCTGGGGCCAACGTCCTGACTTTC.

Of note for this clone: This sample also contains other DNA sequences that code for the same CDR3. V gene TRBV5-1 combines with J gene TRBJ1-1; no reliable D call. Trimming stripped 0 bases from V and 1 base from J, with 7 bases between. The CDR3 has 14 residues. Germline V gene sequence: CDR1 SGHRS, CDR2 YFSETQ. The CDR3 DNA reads TGCGCCAGCAGCTTGGAAGGAGGGAACACTGAAGCTTTCTTT. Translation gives CASSLEGGNTEAFF.

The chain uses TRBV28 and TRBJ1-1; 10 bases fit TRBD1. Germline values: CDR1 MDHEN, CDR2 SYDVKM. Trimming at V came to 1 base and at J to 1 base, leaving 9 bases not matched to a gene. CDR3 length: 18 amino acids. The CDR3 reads CASSLSTRDRGQNTEAFF. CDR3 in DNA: TGTGCCAGCAGTTTATCTACTCGGGACAGGGGCCAGAACACTGAAGCTTTCTTT.

DNA for the CDR3: TGTGCCAGCAGTTTGGGGGCTTTGGAGACCCAGTACTTC. Protein product: CASSLGALETQYF. This chain uses TRBV12-3 or TRBV12-4 with TRBJ2-5; TRBD1 is a possible D gene (6 bases). The V gene lost 3 bases and the J gene lost 5 bases, with 10 bases spanning the gap. The CDR3 runs 13 residues.